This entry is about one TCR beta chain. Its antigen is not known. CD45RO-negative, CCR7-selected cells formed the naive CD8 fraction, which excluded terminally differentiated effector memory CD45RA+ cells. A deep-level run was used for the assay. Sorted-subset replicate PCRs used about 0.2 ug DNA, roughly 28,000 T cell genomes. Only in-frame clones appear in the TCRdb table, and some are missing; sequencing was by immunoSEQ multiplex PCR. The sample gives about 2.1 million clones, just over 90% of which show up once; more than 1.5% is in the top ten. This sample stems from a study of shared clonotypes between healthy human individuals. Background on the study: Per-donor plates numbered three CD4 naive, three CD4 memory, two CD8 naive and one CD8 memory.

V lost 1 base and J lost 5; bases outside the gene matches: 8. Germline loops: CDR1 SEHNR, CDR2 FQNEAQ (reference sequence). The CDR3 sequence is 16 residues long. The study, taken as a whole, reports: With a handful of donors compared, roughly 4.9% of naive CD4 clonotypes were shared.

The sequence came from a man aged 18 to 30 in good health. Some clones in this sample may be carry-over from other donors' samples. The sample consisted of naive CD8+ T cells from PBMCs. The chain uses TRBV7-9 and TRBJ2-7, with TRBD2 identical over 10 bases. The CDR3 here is CASSLGPSGSLDEQYF. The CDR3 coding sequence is TGTGCCAGCAGCTTAGGCCCTAGCGGGAGTCTCGACGAGCAGTACTTC.